One T cell receptor beta chain is described in this entry. No antigen is known for it. The sample originates from a study of T-cell memory formation after mild COVID-19. The germline gives CDR1 SNHLY, CDR2 FYNNEI. V was pared by 5 bases and J by 3 bases, with 8 bases between. The CDR3 contains 12 residues. Study-wide points: A subset of responding clones appeared in pre-infection memory, suggesting cross-reactive memory joined.

TCRdb used MiXCR to reprocess the 5' RACE reads, holding one entry per CDR3 protein. The sample shows around 47,000 distinct CDR3 sequences, more than 9% of them seen only once. The sequence derives from an adult woman who had mild COVID-19 (a few samples of this study predate the infection). Cell type and time point are not known. Sequenced material: PBMCs or a T cell subset sorted from them (not recorded which). The genes are TRBV2 and TRBJ2-7, with unresolved D. The CDR3 here is CASSSEYYEQYF. Written as DNA, the CDR3 is TGTGCCAGCAGTTCCGAGTACTACGAGCAGTACTTC.